The rows below give T cell receptor beta chains drawn from one sample of a study of identical twins. TCRdb ran MiXCR on the 5' RACE reads and lists one entry per CDR3 protein. The sample carries 700,000 to 950,000 distinct CDR3 sequences, around an eighth recorded once. These records were also assigned to another study, of yellow fever vaccine responses in identical twins.

Sequenced: PBMCs. Every receptor here comes from a woman in her late teens or twenties in good health. CDR3s include the opening cysteine and the closing phenylalanine or tryptophan. D genes are given only for firm matches. Not every row has a clone size; where given, it reads once, few, many or a size class.

clone_size j_call v_call d_call cdr3_aa cdr3_nt
few TRBJ1-1 TRBV13 . CASSSWDGSNTEAFF TGTGCCAGCAGCTCTTGGGACGGCTCGAACACTGAAGCTTTCTTT
. TRBJ2-1 TRBV18 . CASSLRGTHYNEQFF TGTGCCAGCTCACTCAGGGGGACTCACTACAATGAGCAGTTCTTC
many TRBJ2-2 TRBV13 . CASSGRPADPGELFF TGTGCCAGCAGCGGCCGTCCCGCGGATCCCGGGGAGCTGTTTTTT
many TRBJ1-1 TRBV7-9 . CASSAKGGTEAFF TGTGCCAGCAGCGCCAAGGGGGGAACTGAAGCTTTCTTT
few TRBJ2-7 TRBV7-9 TRBD2 CASSQKGLASAYEQYF TGTGCCAGCAGTCAAAAGGGACTAGCGAGTGCTTACGAGCAGTACTTC
few TRBJ2-1 TRBV3-1 . CASSQDVNYNEQFF TGTGCCAGCAGCCAAGATGTGAACTACAATGAGCAGTTCTTC
. TRBJ2-2 TRBV5-1 TRBD1 CASSLEGGASSGELFF TGCGCCAGCAGCTTGGAAGGGGGCGCATCCTCCGGGGAGCTGTTTTTT
. TRBJ1-1 TRBV29-1 TRBD1 CSVKPGQGARTEAFF TGCAGCGTTAAACCGGGACAGGGGGCTCGCACTGAAGCTTTCTTT
. TRBJ1-6 TRBV7-8 . CASSPADINNSPLHF TGTGCCAGCAGCCCGGCGGACATCAATAATTCACCCCTCCACTTT
. TRBJ2-1 TRBV12-3/TRBV12-4 . CASSARRGGKNNEQFF TGTGCCAGCAGTGCCCGAAGGGGCGGGAAAAACAATGAGCAGTTCTTC
few TRBJ2-1 TRBV10-3 TRBD2 CAISGRAGSNEQFF TGTGCCATCAGTGGAAGAGCGGGGAGCAATGAGCAGTTCTTC
. TRBJ2-1 TRBV3-1 . CASSQDLSRTPYNEQFF TGTGCCAGCAGCCAAGATCTTTCCAGGACCCCCTACAATGAGCAGTTCTTC
. TRBJ2-7 TRBV7-9 . CASSFGTLVNYEQYF TGTGCCAGCAGCTTCGGGACATTGGTTAACTACGAGCAGTACTTC
once TRBJ2-1 TRBV29-1 TRBD1 CSVDRGDEQFF TGCAGCGTCGACAGGGGGGATGAGCAGTTCTTC
. TRBJ2-1 TRBV12-3/TRBV12-4 . CASTPGDLAGEQFF TGTGCCAGCACCCCCGGAGACCTTGCGGGTGAGCAGTTCTTC
. TRBJ2-1 TRBV5-1 TRBD2 CASSPRLAAEQFF TGCGCCAGCAGTCCGAGACTAGCGGCTGAGCAGTTCTTC
. TRBJ1-5 TRBV20-1 . CSARGWGDNQPQHF TGCAGTGCTAGAGGGTGGGGGGACAATCAGCCCCAGCATTTT
. TRBJ1-1 TRBV13 TRBD1 CASSRSNGQDDTEAFF TGTGCCAGCAGTCGCTCAAACGGACAGGATGACACTGAAGCTTTCTTT
few TRBJ2-3 TRBV5-1 TRBD2 CASSTLAGTSTDTQYF TGCGCCAGCAGCACTCTAGCGGGGACTAGCACAGATACGCAGTATTTT
few TRBJ2-1 TRBV20-1 . CSARGGGLGQFF TGCAGTGCTAGAGGGGGGGGCCTCGGGCAGTTCTTC
. TRBJ2-3 TRBV15 TRBD2 CATSRDGLAGVQDTQYF TGTGCCACCAGCAGAGACGGACTAGCGGGAGTCCAAGATACGCAGTATTTT
many TRBJ1-2 TRBV4-2 TRBD1 CASSQEKQGADYGYTF TGTGCCAGCAGCCAAGAAAAACAGGGGGCTGACTATGGCTACACCTTC
. TRBJ2-3 TRBV18 TRBD2 CASSSTSGGLDTQYF TGTGCCAGCTCATCGACTAGCGGGGGGTTGGATACGCAGTATTTT